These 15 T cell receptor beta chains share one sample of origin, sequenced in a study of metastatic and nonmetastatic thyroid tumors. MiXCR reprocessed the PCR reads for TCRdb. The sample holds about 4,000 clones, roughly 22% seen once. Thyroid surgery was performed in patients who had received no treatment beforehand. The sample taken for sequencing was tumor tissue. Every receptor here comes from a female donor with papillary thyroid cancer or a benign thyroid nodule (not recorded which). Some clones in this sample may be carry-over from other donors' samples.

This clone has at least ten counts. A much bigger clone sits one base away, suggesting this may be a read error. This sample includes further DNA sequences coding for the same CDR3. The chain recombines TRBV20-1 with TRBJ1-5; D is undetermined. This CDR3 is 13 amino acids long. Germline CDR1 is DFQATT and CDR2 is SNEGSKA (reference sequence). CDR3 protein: CSARGKDGQPQHF. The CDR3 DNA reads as TGCAGTGCTAGAGGGAAGGATGGCCAGCCCCAGCACTTT.

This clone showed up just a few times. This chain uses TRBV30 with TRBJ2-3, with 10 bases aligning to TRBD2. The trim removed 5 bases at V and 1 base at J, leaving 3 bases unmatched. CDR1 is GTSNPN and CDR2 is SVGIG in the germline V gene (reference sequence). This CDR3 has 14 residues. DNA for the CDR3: TGTGCCTGGGCCCTAGCGGGGGGCACAGATACGCAGTATTTT. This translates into CAWALAGGTDTQYF.

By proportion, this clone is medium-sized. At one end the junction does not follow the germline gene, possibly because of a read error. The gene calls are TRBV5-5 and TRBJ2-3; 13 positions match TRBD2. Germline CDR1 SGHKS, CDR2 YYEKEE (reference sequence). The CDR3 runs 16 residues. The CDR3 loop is CASSLQLAGGRDKQYF. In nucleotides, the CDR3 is TGTGCCAGCAGCTTACAACTAGCGGGAGGGCGAGATAAGCAGTATTTT. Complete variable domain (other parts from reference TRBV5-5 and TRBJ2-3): DAGVTQSPTHLIKTRGQQVTLRCSPISGHKSVSWYQQVLGQGPQFIFQYYEKEERGRGNFPDRFSARQFPNYSSELNVNALLLGDSALYLCASSLQLAGGRDKQYFGPGTRLTVL.

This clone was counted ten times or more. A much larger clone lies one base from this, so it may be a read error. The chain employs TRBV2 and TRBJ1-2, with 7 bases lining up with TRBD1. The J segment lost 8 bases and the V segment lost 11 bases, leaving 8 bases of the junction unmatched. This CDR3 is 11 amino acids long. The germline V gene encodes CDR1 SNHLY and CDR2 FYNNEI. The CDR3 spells CAGNRGGGYTF. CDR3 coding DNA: TGTGCCGGCAACAGGGGAGGCGGCTACACCTTC. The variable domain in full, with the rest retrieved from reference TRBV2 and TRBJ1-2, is EPEVTQTPSHQVTQMGQEVILRCVPISNHLYFYWYRQILGQKVEFLVSFYNNEISEKSEIFDDQFSVERPDGSNFTLKIRSTKLEDSAMYFCAGNRGGGYTFGSGTRLTVV.

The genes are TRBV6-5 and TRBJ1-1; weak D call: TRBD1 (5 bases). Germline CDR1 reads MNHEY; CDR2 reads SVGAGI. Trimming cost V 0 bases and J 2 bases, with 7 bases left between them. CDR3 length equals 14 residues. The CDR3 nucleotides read TGTGCCAGCAGTTACTCCGGGGCAAACACTGAAGCTTTCTTT. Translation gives CASSYSGANTEAFF.

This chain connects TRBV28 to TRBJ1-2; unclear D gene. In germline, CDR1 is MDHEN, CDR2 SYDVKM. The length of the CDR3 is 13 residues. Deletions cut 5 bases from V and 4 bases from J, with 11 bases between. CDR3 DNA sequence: TGTGCCAGCAGTCCCGGAACAACCTATGGCTACACCTTC. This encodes CASSPGTTYGYTF.

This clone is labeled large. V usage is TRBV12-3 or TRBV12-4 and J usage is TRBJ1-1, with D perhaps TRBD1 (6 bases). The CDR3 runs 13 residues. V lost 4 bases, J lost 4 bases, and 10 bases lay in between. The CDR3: CASSWWGRTEAFF. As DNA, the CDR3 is TGTGCCAGCAGTTGGTGGGGGCGCACTGAAGCTTTCTTT.

Here the CDR3 DNA reads TGTGCCAGCAGCTTAGGCGGGGGCAACGACGAGCAGTACTTC. Amino acids: CASSLGGGNDEQYF. The chain has TRBV7-3 and TRBJ2-7, with a tentative D call TRBD2 (7 bases). The CDR3 loop spans 14 amino acids. Looked up from germline, CDR1 is SGHTA and CDR2 is FQGTGA. V lost 2 bases, J lost 5 bases, and 13 bases lay in between.

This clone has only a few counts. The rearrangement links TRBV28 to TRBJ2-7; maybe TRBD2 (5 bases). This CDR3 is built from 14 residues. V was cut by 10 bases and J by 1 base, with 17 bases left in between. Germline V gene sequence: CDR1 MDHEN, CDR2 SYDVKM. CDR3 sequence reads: CATTGFRGSYEQYF. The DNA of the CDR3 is TGTGCCACCACTGGGTTCCGAGGGTCCTACGAGCAGTACTTC.

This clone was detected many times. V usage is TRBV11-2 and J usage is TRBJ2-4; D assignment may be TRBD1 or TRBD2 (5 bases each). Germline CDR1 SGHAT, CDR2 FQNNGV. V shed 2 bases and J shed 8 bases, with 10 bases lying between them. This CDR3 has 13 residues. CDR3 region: CASSLSREHIQYF. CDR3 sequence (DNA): TGTGCCAGCAGCTTAAGCAGGGAGCACATTCAGTACTTC. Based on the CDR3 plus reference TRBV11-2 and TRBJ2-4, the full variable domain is EAGVAQSPRYKIIEKRQSVAFWCNPISGHATLYWYQQILGQGPKLLIQFQNNGVVDDSQLPKDRFSAERLKGVDSTLKIQPAKLEDSAVYLCASSLSREHIQYFGAGTRLSVL.

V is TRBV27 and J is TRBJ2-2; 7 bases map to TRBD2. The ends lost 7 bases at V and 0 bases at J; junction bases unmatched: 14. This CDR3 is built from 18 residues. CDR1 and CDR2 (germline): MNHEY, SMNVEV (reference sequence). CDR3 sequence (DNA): TGTGCCAGCAAACCCCTCCCGGGGAGGGGTCCGAACACCGGGGAGCTGTTTTTT. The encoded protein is CASKPLPGRGPNTGELFF.

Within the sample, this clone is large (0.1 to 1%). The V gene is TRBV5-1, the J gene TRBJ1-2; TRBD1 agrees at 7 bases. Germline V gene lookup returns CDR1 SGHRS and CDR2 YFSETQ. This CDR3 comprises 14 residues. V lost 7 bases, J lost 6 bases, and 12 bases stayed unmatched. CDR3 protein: CASPGPDRDHGYTF. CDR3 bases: TGCGCCAGCCCAGGGCCCGACAGGGATCATGGCTACACCTTC.

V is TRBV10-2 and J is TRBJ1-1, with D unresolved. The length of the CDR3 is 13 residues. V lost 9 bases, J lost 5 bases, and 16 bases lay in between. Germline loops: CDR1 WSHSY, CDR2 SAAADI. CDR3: CASRGPSSTEAFF. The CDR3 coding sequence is TGCGCCAGTCGAGGCCCTTCTTCGACTGAAGCTTTCTTT.

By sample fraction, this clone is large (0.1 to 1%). The CDR3 bases are TGTGCCAGCAGTTATGGACAACAGCCCCAGCATTTT. It translates to CASSYGQQPQHF. The chain links TRBV6-5 to TRBJ1-5; a possible D gene is TRBD1 (5 bases). The length of the CDR3 is 12 residues. Germline CDR1 and CDR2: MNHEY and SVGAGI. The germline V and J ends were trimmed by 3 bases and 7 bases, with 7 bases remaining between them.

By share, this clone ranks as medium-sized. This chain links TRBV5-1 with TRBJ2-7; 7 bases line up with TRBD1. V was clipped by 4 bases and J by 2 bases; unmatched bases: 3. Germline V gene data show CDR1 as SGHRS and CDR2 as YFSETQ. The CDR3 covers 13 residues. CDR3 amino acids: CASSHGTAYEQYF. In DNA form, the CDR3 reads TGCGCCAGCAGCCACGGGACAGCCTACGAGCAGTACTTC.